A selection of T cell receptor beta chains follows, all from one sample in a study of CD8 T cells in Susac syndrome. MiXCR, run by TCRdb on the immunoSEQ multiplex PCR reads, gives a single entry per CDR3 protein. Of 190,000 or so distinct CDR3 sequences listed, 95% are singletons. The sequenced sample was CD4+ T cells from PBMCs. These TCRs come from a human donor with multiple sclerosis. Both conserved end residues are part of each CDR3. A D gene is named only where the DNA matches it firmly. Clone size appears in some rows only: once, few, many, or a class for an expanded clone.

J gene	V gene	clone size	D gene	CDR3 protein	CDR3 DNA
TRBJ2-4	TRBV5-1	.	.	CASSLPDSFQYF	TGCGCCAGCAGTTTGCCTGACAGTTTTCAGTACTTC
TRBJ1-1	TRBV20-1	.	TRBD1	CSARPGTGYRNTEAFF	TGCAGTGCTAGGCCTGGGACAGGGTATCGGAACACTGAAGCTTTCTTT
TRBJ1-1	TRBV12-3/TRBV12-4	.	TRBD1	CASDRGNTEAFF	TGTGCCTCCGACAGGGGAAACACTGAAGCTTTCTTT
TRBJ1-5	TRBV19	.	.	CASSIAAQPQHF	TGTGCCAGTAGTATAGCTGCTCAGCCCCAGCATTTT
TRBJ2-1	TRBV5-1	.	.	CASSLGGVSGNEQFF	TGCGCCAGCAGCTTGGGAGGGGTTAGCGGCAATGAGCAGTTCTTC
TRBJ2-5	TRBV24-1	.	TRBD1	CATSDFGTGSETQYF	TGTGCCACCAGTGATTTTGGGACAGGGAGCGAGACCCAGTACTTC
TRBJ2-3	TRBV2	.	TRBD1	CASSRGQDTQYF	TGTGCCAGCTCTAGGGGGCAAGATACGCAGTATTTT
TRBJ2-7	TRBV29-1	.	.	CSVPAADHYEQYF	TGCAGCGTCCCCGCGGCGGATCACTACGAGCAGTACTTC
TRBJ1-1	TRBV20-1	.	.	CSARTGGMNTEAFF	TGCAGTGCTAGGACAGGAGGGATGAACACTGAAGCTTTCTTT
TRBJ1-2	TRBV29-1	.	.	CSVGAGDYGYTF	TGCAGCGTTGGGGCCGGGGACTATGGCTACACCTTC
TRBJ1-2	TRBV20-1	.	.	CSARDPGQTNYGYTF	TGCAGTGCTAGAGATCCCGGGCAGACTAACTATGGCTACACCTTC
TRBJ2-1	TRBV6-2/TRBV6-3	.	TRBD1	CASSYSGTEPNNEQFF	TGTGCCAGCAGTTACTCCGGGACAGAGCCAAACAATGAGCAGTTCTTC
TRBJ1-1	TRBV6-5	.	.	CASRPGPSNTEAFF	TGTGCCAGCAGACCTGGACCATCGAACACTGAAGCTTTCTTT
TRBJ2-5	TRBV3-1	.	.	CASSQDRVQETQYF	TGTGCCAGCAGCCAAGACAGGGTGCAAGAGACCCAGTACTTC
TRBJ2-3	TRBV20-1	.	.	CSARDFSRGIKTDTQYF	TGCAGTGCTAGAGATTTCAGCCGGGGTATTAAAACAGATACGCAGTATTTT
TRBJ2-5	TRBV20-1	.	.	CSARDGGLEAQYF	TGCAGTGCTAGAGATGGGGGGCTTGAGGCCCAGTACTTC
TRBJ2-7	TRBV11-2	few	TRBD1	CASSLAGQGAYEQYF	TGTGCCAGCAGCTTGGCGGGACAGGGGGCCTACGAGCAGTACTTC
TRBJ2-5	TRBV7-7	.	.	CASSFHPGKETQYF	TGTGCTAGCAGCTTTCACCCGGGCAAAGAGACCCAGTACTTC
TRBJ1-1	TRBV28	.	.	CASSQRGVDEAFF	TGTGCCAGCAGTCAGAGGGGAGTTGATGAAGCTTTCTTT
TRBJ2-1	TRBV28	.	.	CASSLWGQNNEQFF	TGTGCCAGCAGTTTATGGGGACAAAACAATGAGCAGTTCTTC
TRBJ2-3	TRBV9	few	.	CASSSGTDTQYF	TGTGCCAGCAGCTCTGGCACAGATACGCAGTATTTT
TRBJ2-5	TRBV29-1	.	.	CSVEVQSSSQYF	TGCAGCGTTGAGGTTCAGTCTTCATCCCAGTACTTC
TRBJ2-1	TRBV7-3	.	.	CASSLTRGGSGEQFF	TGTGCCAGCAGCTTAACGCGAGGGGGGTCCGGTGAGCAGTTCTTC
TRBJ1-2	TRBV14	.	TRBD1	CASSWGQGDGYTF	TGTGCCAGCAGCTGGGGACAGGGAGATGGCTACACCTTC
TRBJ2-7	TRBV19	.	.	CASSIGAPRGQYF	TGTGCCAGTAGTATAGGAGCTCCTCGGGGTCAGTACTTC
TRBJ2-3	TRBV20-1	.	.	CSAYPYNTDTQYF	TGCAGTGCTTACCCTTATAACACAGATACGCAGTATTTT
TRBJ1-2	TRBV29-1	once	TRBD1	CSVGGDRGTYGYTF	TGCAGCGTTGGGGGTGACAGGGGTACCTATGGCTACACCTTC
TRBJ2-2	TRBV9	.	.	CASSPVGRYTGELFF	TGTGCCAGCAGCCCCGTGGGGAGATACACCGGGGAGCTGTTTTTT
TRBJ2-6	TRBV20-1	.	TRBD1	CSASQGAGGPGANVLTF	TGCAGTGCGAGCCAGGGGGCAGGTGGTCCTGGGGCCAACGTCCTGACTTTC
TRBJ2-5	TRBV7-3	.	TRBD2	CASSSYGLAGVTQETQYF	TGTGCCAGCAGCTCGTATGGACTAGCGGGGGTAACCCAAGAGACCCAGTACTTC
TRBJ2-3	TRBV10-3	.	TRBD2	CAISETGTSGGLTDTQYF	TGTGCCATCAGTGAAACCGGGACTAGCGGGGGCCTCACAGATACGCAGTATTTT
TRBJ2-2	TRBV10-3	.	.	CAISEVPTANTGELFF	TGTGCCATCAGTGAGGTCCCCACTGCGAACACCGGGGAGCTGTTTTTT
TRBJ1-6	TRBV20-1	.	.	CSASQRSEAPLHF	TGCAGTGCCTCGCAAAGGAGCGAGGCCCCCCTCCACTTT
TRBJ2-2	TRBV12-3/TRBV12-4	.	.	CASRPNLAGIHGELFF	TGTGCCAGCAGACCTAACTTGGCGGGCATTCACGGGGAGCTGTTTTTT
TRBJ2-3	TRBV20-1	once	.	CSAPSGNPDTQYF	TGCAGTGCACCCTCAGGGAACCCAGATACGCAGTATTTT
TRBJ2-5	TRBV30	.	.	CAWRYSAQETQYF	TGTGCCTGGAGATACAGCGCCCAAGAGACCCAGTACTTC
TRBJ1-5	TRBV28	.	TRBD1	CASSITGTGYSQPQHF	TGTGCCAGCAGTATCACCGGGACAGGGTACAGTCAGCCCCAGCATTTT
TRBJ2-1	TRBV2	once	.	CASSVASFDEQFF	TGTGCCAGCAGTGTCGCTAGCTTCGATGAGCAGTTCTTC
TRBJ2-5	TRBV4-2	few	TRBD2	CASSPGLAGETQYF	TGTGCCAGCAGTCCGGGACTAGCCGGAGAGACCCAGTACTTC
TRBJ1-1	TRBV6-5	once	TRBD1	CASISLGQGAPMNTEAFF	TGTGCCAGCATTTCGCTCGGACAGGGGGCTCCTATGAACACTGAAGCTTTCTTT
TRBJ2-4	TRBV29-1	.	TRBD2	CSVEIPGLAGGRVGNIQYF	TGCAGCGTTGAAATCCCGGGACTAGCGGGGGGCCGGGTGGGAAACATTCAGTACTTC
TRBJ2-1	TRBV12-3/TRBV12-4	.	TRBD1	CASRPRDRGRNEQFF	TGTGCCAGCAGACCCCGGGACAGGGGGCGAAATGAGCAGTTCTTC
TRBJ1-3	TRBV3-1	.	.	CASSQDNSGNTIYF	TGTGCCAGCAGCCAAGACAACTCTGGAAACACCATATATTTT
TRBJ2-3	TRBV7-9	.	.	CASSSQDTQYF	TGTGCCAGCAGCTCCCAAGATACGCAGTATTTT
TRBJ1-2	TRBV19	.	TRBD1	CASTMDRLGGYTF	TGTGCCAGTACCATGGACAGGTTGGGTGGCTACACCTTC
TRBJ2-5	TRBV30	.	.	CAAGGGETQYF	TGTGCCGCAGGGGGAGGAGAGACCCAGTACTTC
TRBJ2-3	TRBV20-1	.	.	CRGLGTDTQYF	TGCAGGGGATTAGGCACAGATACGCAGTATTTT
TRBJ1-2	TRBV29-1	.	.	CSASRGDYGYTF	TGCAGCGCGTCAAGGGGGGATTATGGCTACACCTTC